This T cell receptor beta chain was identified in a study of blood T cells in healthy people across ages. Study-wide points: CMV status of donors was not determined, possibly confounding expanded clonotype changes.

Ranging in age from roughly 6 to 90, the donors were healthy Caucasian individuals from Russia. Through a sample-barcoded 5' primer and a J-beta primer mix, a second PCR was run for roughly 6 to 12 cycles. MiXCR was run by TCRdb on the 5' RACE reads, yielding one entry per CDR3 protein. The sample has about 570,000 distinct CDR3 sequences, approximately 26% seen once; the top ten hold approximately 3.6%. The CDR3 runs to 14 residues. Trimming took 0 bases from V and 9 from J, leaving 13 bases between them. The germline V gene has CDR1 SGDLS and CDR2 YYNGEE. There are a few counts of this clonotype. Its antigen is not identified. The same specimen was also included in a second study, on T cells of mothers and their children. From that second work: A few healthy Caucasian mothers and their six children donated. Mothers yielded over 8 million CDR3 reads, children some 2.9 million each.

The receptor was isolated from a boy aged 2 to 10 in good health. V usage is TRBV9 and J usage is TRBJ1-5; D gene unclear. Source material: blood. CDR3 sequence: CASSVGEGSRPQHF. The CDR3 region has the DNA TGTGCCAGCAGCGTAGGTGAGGGTTCAAGGCCCCAGCATTTT.